One and the same sample provided the 20 T cell receptor beta chains below, sequenced in a study of shared clonotypes between healthy human individuals. The data were produced by immunoSEQ multiplex PCR, yet TCRdb's version contains in-frame clones alone and is incomplete. The sample records 2 million to 3 million clones, approximately 90% being singletons. The specimen was naive CD4+ T cells sorted from blood. As to subset: CD45RA+ positively selected. These receptor sequences come from a man between 18 and 35 years old in good health.

The rearrangement joins TRBV6-5 to TRBJ2-5; D is unresolved. V lost 0 bases to trimming and J lost 1 base, with 9 bases between them. Germline CDR1 is MNHEY and CDR2 is SVGAGI. The CDR3 contains 15 residues. The chain's CDR3 is CASSYSVTSQETQYF. The CDR3 DNA is TGTGCCAGCAGTTACTCGGTGACATCCCAAGAGACCCAGTACTTC.

V is TRBV5-1 and J is TRBJ1-1; 9 nucleotides align to TRBD1. V gave up 6 bases and J gave up 6 bases; unmatched junction bases: 9. This CDR3 comprises 14 residues. Per germline, CDR1 SGHRS and CDR2 YFSETQ. The CDR3 region is CASIPTGGTSEAFF. CDR3 nucleotides: TGCGCCAGCATCCCGACAGGGGGTACCTCTGAAGCTTTCTTT.

The genes are TRBV2 and TRBJ2-7; TRBD1 agrees at 8 bases. CDR1 and CDR2 from the germline V gene are SNHLY and FYNNEI. CDR3 length: 14 amino acids. The trim removed 1 base at V and 3 bases at J, leaving 2 bases unmatched. The CDR3 sequence: CASSEGTGNYEQYF. The CDR3 coding sequence is TGTGCCAGCAGTGAAGGGACAGGGAACTACGAGCAGTACTTC.

The V call is TRBV2, the J call TRBJ2-7, with 12 bases lining up with TRBD2. The germline CDR1 and CDR2 sequences are SNHLY and FYNNEI. V trimming: 3 bases; J trimming: 6 bases; junction bases outside the gene matches: 6. CDR3 size: 15 residues. The CDR3 spells CASSEEGLAGTEQYF. CDR3 bases: TGTGCCAGCAGTGAGGAGGGACTAGCGGGTACCGAGCAGTACTTC.

The chain has TRBV30 and TRBJ1-3; D not certain. The CDR3 runs 15 residues. The germline V gene encodes CDR1 GTSNPN and CDR2 SVGIG (reference sequence). The ends were cut back, 2 bases at V and 0 bases at J, with 11 bases in the middle. Written as DNA, the CDR3 is TGTGCCTGGAGTCGAACCATAAGCTCTGGAAACACCATATATTTT. This translates into CAWSRTISSGNTIYF.

V and J are TRBV7-8 and TRBJ1-3; no definite D call. The CDR3 consists of 15 residues. Trimming cost V 1 base and J 2 bases, with 9 bases left between them. Germline V lookup: CDR1 SGHVS, CDR2 FQNEAQ. This CDR3 reads CASSLGQYAGNTIYF. Here the CDR3 DNA reads TGTGCCAGCAGCTTAGGCCAGTACGCTGGAAACACCATATATTTT.

The genes are TRBV11-3 and TRBJ2-3; D gene unclear. V was shortened by 0 bases and J by 6 bases, with 4 bases between the two germline ends. Germline values: CDR1 SGHNT, CDR2 YENEEA. The CDR3 loop spans 12 amino acids. This chain's CDR3 is CASSLDLDTQYF. Here the CDR3 DNA reads TGTGCCAGCAGCTTAGATCTGGATACGCAGTATTTT.

As concerns this clone: In the same sample, other DNA sequences code for this CDR3. This chain links TRBV6-5 with TRBJ1-2; 8 positions match TRBD1. Germline V gene data show CDR1 as MNHEY and CDR2 as SVGAGI. Germline trimming cut 6 bases from V and 3 bases from J; bases unmatched to any gene: 3. The CDR3 contains 13 residues. In DNA form, the CDR3 reads TGTGCCAGCAGCCTACAGGGGGACTATGGCTACACCTTC. Translating gives CASSLQGDYGYTF.

This chain uses TRBV6-6 with TRBJ2-7, with 9 bases matching TRBD1. This CDR3 contains 16 residues. Germline V gene lookup returns CDR1 MNHNY and CDR2 SVGAGI (reference sequence). V dropped 2 bases and J dropped 5; count of bases not matched to a gene: 10. The CDR3 reads CASSYPKTGGLNEQYF. The CDR3 DNA reads as TGTGCCAGCAGTTACCCTAAGACAGGGGGGCTGAACGAGCAGTACTTC.

The genes are TRBV5-4 and TRBJ2-5; 10 nucleotides line up with TRBD1. This CDR3 comprises 16 residues. Germline loops: CDR1 SGHNT, CDR2 YYREEE (reference sequence). The V and J ends lost 4 bases and 5 bases, in that order; junction bases with no gene match: 11. The CDR3 nucleotides are TGTGCCAGCAGCAGACAGACAGGGGGCTTGTCGGAGACCCAGTACTTC. Its translation is CASSRQTGGLSETQYF.

In this sample, this clone turned up once. The V and J genes are TRBV5-4 and TRBJ2-4; 12 nucleotides agree with TRBD2. CDR3 size: 15 residues. Per germline, CDR1 SGHNT and CDR2 YYREEE (reference sequence). The trim removed 4 bases at V and 6 bases at J, leaving 5 bases unmatched. CDR3 amino acids: CASSQEGLAGNIQYF. CDR3 nucleotide sequence: TGTGCCAGCAGCCAGGAGGGACTAGCGGGAAACATTCAGTACTTC.

In the case of this clone: Other nucleotide sequences in the sample specify the same CDR3. The chain is built from TRBV5-1 and TRBJ2-1; D is undetermined. Trimming removed 4 bases at V and 3 bases at J, with 5 bases between. There are 12 residues in the CDR3. Germline lookup yields CDR1 SGHRS and CDR2 YFSETQ. The CDR3 reads CASSLDYNEQFF. The CDR3 coding sequence is TGCGCCAGCAGCCTAGACTACAATGAGCAGTTCTTC. The full variable domain, with the rest looked up from reference TRBV5-1 and TRBJ2-1, is KAGVTQTPRYLIKTRGQQVTLSCSPISGHRSVSWYQQTPGQGLQFLFEYFSETQRNKGNFPGRFSGRQFSNSRSEMNVSTLELGDSALYLCASSLDYNEQFFGPGTRLTVL.

The chain recombines TRBV19 with TRBJ2-2, with D possibly being TRBD1 or TRBD2 (5 bases each). Germline CDR1 and CDR2: LNHDA and SQIVND (reference sequence). V was trimmed by 1 base and J by 7 bases, leaving 10 bases between them. The CDR3 spans 14 residues. For the CDR3, the DNA is TGTGCCAGTAGTATAGGCAGGGCGGGCGGGGAGCTGTTTTTT. Amino acids: CASSIGRAGGELFF.

Note on this clone: The same CDR3 can be traced to other DNA sequences in this sample. The rearrangement uses TRBV6-5 and TRBJ2-1, with D possibly TRBD2 on 5 matching bases. Trimming stripped 6 bases from V and 0 bases from J, with 6 bases between. CDR3 size: 13 residues. The germline gives CDR1 MNHEY, CDR2 SVGAGI. CDR3: CASRRDSYNEQFF. The CDR3 DNA follows: TGTGCCAGCAGGAGGGACTCCTACAATGAGCAGTTCTTC.

This clone was seen once. The chain couples TRBV7-2 to TRBJ2-5; no definite D call. Germline values: CDR1 SGHTA, CDR2 FQGNSA. V was clipped by 1 base and J by 2 bases, with 5 bases between them. CDR3 length: 13 amino acids. The CDR3 DNA reads as TGTGCCAGCAGCTTAGGAAAGCAAGAGACCCAGTACTTC. It encodes CASSLGKQETQYF.

V gene TRBV10-2 combines with J gene TRBJ1-1; TRBD1 aligns across 9 bases. CDR1 and CDR2 (germline): WSHSY, SAAADI. With 7 bases clipped from V and 4 bases from J, the junction kept 13 bases outside the gene matches. The CDR3 consists of 16 residues. The CDR3 spells CASIPLRDRVSTEAFF. The DNA for the CDR3 is TGCGCCAGCATCCCTCTAAGGGACAGGGTGAGCACTGAAGCTTTCTTT.

This chain uses TRBV5-1 with TRBJ2-5; the match to TRBD2 covers 9 bases. The CDR3 is 15 residues long. V lost 4 bases and J lost 5; bases outside the gene matches: 9. From germline, CDR1 is SGHRS and CDR2 YFSETQ. CDR3 region: CASSTGTSIGETQYF. The CDR3 DNA reads as TGCGCCAGCAGCACCGGGACTAGCATAGGGGAGACCCAGTACTTC. The variable domain in full, with the rest retrieved from reference TRBV5-1 and TRBJ2-5, is KAGVTQTPRYLIKTRGQQVTLSCSPISGHRSVSWYQQTPGQGLQFLFEYFSETQRNKGNFPGRFSGRQFSNSRSEMNVSTLELGDSALYLCASSTGTSIGETQYFGPGTRLLVL.

This chain links TRBV5-1 with TRBJ2-2, with D perhaps TRBD2 (6 bases). Trimming removed 0 bases from V and 0 bases from J, with 9 bases in between. This CDR3 is 16 amino acids long. The V gene's germline CDR1 is SGHRS and CDR2 YFSETQ. The chain's CDR3 is CASSLDTSPNTGELFF. DNA for the CDR3: TGCGCCAGCAGCTTGGATACTAGCCCGAACACCGGGGAGCTGTTTTTT.

This rearrangement joins TRBV7-2 to TRBJ2-1; 7 bases map to TRBD2. Germline CDR1 reads SGHTA; CDR2 reads FQGNSA. The CDR3 sequence is 16 residues long. J gave up 9 bases and V 2 bases, and 13 bases lay outside the gene matches. The DNA of the CDR3 is TGTGCCAGCAGCTTATTGGCGGGAGTGGGCGGTGGTGAGCAGTTCTTC. It yields the protein CASSLLAGVGGGEQFF.

This chain links TRBV7-9 with TRBJ2-5; tentative D call: TRBD2 (5 bases). V was trimmed by 1 base and J by 2 bases, leaving 20 bases between them. Per germline, CDR1 SEHNR and CDR2 FQNEAQ (reference sequence). The CDR3 totals 18 residues. The CDR3 sequence is CASSLVGSALGSQETQYF. In DNA form, the CDR3 reads TGTGCCAGCAGCTTAGTGGGATCGGCACTAGGTTCTCAAGAGACCCAGTACTTC.